What follows are 25 T cell receptor beta chains derived from one specimen sequenced in a study of T cell changes during pregnancy in multiple sclerosis. The protocol was immunoSEQ multiplex PCR, while the TCRdb copy is restricted to in-frame clones and leaves out a portion. The sample holds tens of thousands of clones, around 94% seen once. Sample: CD8+ T cells from peripheral blood mononuclear cells, taken before pregnancy. The receptors here all came from a female donor with multiple sclerosis, enrolled in a pregnancy study.

The chain combines TRBV15 with TRBJ2-3; 9 nucleotides line up with TRBD2. The J segment lost 2 bases and the V segment lost 4 bases, leaving 7 bases of the junction unmatched. CDR1 LNHNV and CDR2 YYDKDF come from the germline V gene (reference sequence). CDR3 length equals 16 residues. CDR3 bases: TGTGCCACCAGCACATTCGCGGGAGGGAACACAGATACGCAGTATTTT. Its translation: CATSTFAGGNTDTQYF.

The genes are TRBV5-6 and TRBJ2-3; 10 positions match TRBD2. Losses at the gene ends were 0 bases for V and 2 bases for J; bases not matched to a gene: 12. CDR1 is SGHDT and CDR2 is YYEEEE in the germline V gene. The length of the CDR3 is 19 residues. The CDR3: CASSLEGLAPSEVTDTQYF. In nucleotides, the CDR3 is TGTGCCAGCAGCTTGGAGGGACTAGCGCCAAGTGAGGTCACAGATACGCAGTATTTT.

The V and J genes are TRBV6-1 and TRBJ1-5; the match to TRBD1 covers 7 bases. V gave up 4 bases and J gave up 2 bases; unmatched junction bases: 14. CDR3 length: 18 residues. Germline V gene sequence: CDR1 MNHNS, CDR2 SASEGT. In nucleotides, the CDR3 is TGTGCCAGCAGTGTTATTGGAGGGGGCCTAGATGGCAATCAGCCCCAGCATTTT. Translating gives CASSVIGGGLDGNQPQHF.

The V call is TRBV11-2, the J call TRBJ2-1; TRBD2 aligns across 8 bases. CDR1 is SGHAT and CDR2 is FQNNGV in the germline V gene. The CDR3 contains 13 residues. V lost 1 base, J lost 8 bases, and 1 base stayed unmatched. For the CDR3, the DNA is TGTGCCAGCAGCTTAGCCGGGGGGGATGAGCAGTTCTTC. Its translation: CASSLAGGDEQFF.

This chain links TRBV28 with TRBJ1-1; D possibly corresponds to TRBD1 (5 bases). Germline-derived CDR1 and CDR2 are MDHEN and SYDVKM. There are 16 residues in the CDR3. Trimming removed 1 base from V and 5 bases from J, with 17 bases in between. CDR3 amino acids: CASSLFPRGARTEAFF. CDR3 sequence (DNA): TGTGCCAGCAGTTTATTCCCTCGCGGGGCAAGAACTGAAGCTTTCTTT.

This clone was seen only once. The chain joins TRBV11-2 to TRBJ1-2; D possibly corresponds to TRBD1 (6 bases). V was shortened by 4 bases and J by 4 bases, with 16 bases between the two germline ends. The V gene's germline CDR1 is SGHAT and CDR2 FQNNGV. The CDR3 loop spans 15 amino acids. CDR3 nucleotide sequence: TGTGCCAGCAGCTCTGGGCTGGGGGCGACCTATGGCTACACCTTC. Protein product: CASSSGLGATYGYTF.

This chain joins TRBV6-5 and TRBJ1-2; TRBD1 aligns across 8 bases. Germline CDR1 and CDR2: MNHEY and SVGAGI. The CDR3 totals 13 residues. J gave up 8 bases and V 6 bases, and 8 bases lay outside the gene matches. The CDR3 here is CASRPTGVEGYTF. CDR3 bases: TGTGCCAGCAGGCCGACAGGGGTTGAAGGCTACACCTTC.

The genes are TRBV19 and TRBJ2-7; TRBD2 matches 13 bases. Germline V gene sequence: CDR1 LNHDA, CDR2 SQIVND (reference sequence). The CDR3 contains 15 residues. Unmatched junction bases numbered 4, after V lost 4 bases and J lost 4 bases. CDR3 sequence (DNA): TGTGCCAGTAGTAAAGGACTAGCGGGAGATTACGAGCAGTACTTC. This codes for CASSKGLAGDYEQYF.

This chain uses TRBV7-9 with TRBJ2-1, with 8 nucleotides matching TRBD2. This CDR3 is 15 amino acids long. Losses at the gene ends were 2 bases for V and 2 bases for J; bases not matched to a gene: 2. In germline, CDR1 is SEHNR, CDR2 FQNEAQ (reference sequence). The CDR3 bases are TGTGCCAGCAGCTTAACTAGCGGAGCCTACAATGAGCAGTTCTTC. This sequence encodes CASSLTSGAYNEQFF.

CDR3 bases: TGTGCCAGCAGGGGGGCCCTTGGGGGGACAGGGGGCGATGGCTACACCTTC. Protein product: CASRGALGGTGGDGYTF. V gene TRBV9 combines with J gene TRBJ1-2; 12 bases agree with TRBD1. Trimming took 5 bases from V and 6 from J; bases not matched to a gene: 14. CDR1 and CDR2 from the germline V gene are SGDLS and YYNGEE. The CDR3 is 17 residues long.

The chain links TRBV19 to TRBJ1-3, with D possibly being TRBD1 (5 bases). Trimming took 10 bases from V and 1 from J, leaving 14 bases between them. In germline, CDR1 is LNHDA, CDR2 SQIVND (reference sequence). The CDR3 has 14 residues. The CDR3 is CATALGGSGNTIYF. The CDR3 DNA sequence: TGTGCCACCGCTTTGGGGGGGTCTGGAAACACCATATATTTT.

The chain carries TRBV10-3 and TRBJ1-2; 10 bases fit TRBD1. The CDR3 is made up of 15 amino acids. Germline V CDR1 and CDR2: ENHRY, SYGVKD. The junction had 4 bases not matched to a gene; V was cut back by 3 bases and J by 3 bases. CDR3 sequence (DNA): TGTGCCATCAGTGACTCCGGGACAGGGGACTATGGCTACACCTTC. This codes for CAISDSGTGDYGYTF.

The table lists this clone with a count of one. This chain uses TRBV28 with TRBJ2-7; 9 bases fit TRBD1. V shed 5 bases and J 2 bases; nucleotides not matched to a gene: 7. Germline V gene sequence: CDR1 MDHEN, CDR2 SYDVKM. The CDR3 covers 15 residues. The CDR3 DNA sequence: TGTGCCAGCAGTCTAGGGACAGGGCCGGCCTACGAGCAGTACTTC. Amino acids: CASSLGTGPAYEQYF.

The gene calls are TRBV10-1 and TRBJ2-1; possible D gene TRBD2, 5 bases. Trimming took off 3 bases at V and 7 bases at J, with 16 bases between the two ends. The CDR3 sequence is 15 residues long. Germline CDR1 WNHNN, CDR2 SYGVQD (reference sequence). The CDR3 protein is CASSDKRSTGNEQFF. CDR3 coding DNA: TGCGCCAGCAGTGATAAGCGTTCCACGGGGAATGAGCAGTTCTTC.

V gene TRBV5-1 combines with J gene TRBJ1-5; TRBD1 aligns across 10 bases. V gave up 0 bases and J gave up 7 bases; unmatched junction bases: 4. Germline CDR1 and CDR2: SGHRS and YFSETQ. The CDR3 has 15 residues. For the CDR3, the DNA is TGCGCCAGCAGCTTGGGGGGACAGGGGAACCAGCCCCAGCATTTT. Its protein is CASSLGGQGNQPQHF.

The rearrangement links TRBV6-1 to TRBJ1-2; 7 nucleotides agree with TRBD1. Germline V lookup: CDR1 MNHNS, CDR2 SASEGT. J gave up 3 bases and V 4 bases, and 11 bases lay outside the gene matches. The CDR3 is 16 amino acids. CDR3 residues: CASSGGTGAYDYGYTF. The CDR3 coding sequence is TGTGCCAGCAGTGGGGGAACAGGGGCGTACGACTATGGCTACACCTTC.

V gene TRBV19 combines with J gene TRBJ2-7; D may be TRBD2 (5 bases). The CDR3 spans 13 residues. Germline V gene sequence: CDR1 LNHDA, CDR2 SQIVND (reference sequence). V was clipped by 7 bases and J by 3 bases, with 13 bases between them. The CDR3 loop reads CASTAGSNYEQYF. As DNA, the CDR3 is TGTGCCAGTACCGCGGGTTCCAACTACGAGCAGTACTTC.

This chain uses TRBV2 with TRBJ2-7; TRBD2 agrees at 7 bases. This CDR3 spans 12 amino acids. Losses at the gene ends were 9 bases for V and 4 bases for J; bases not matched to a gene: 6. CDR1 is SNHLY and CDR2 is FYNNEI in the germline V gene. The CDR3 region has the DNA TGTGCCAGTAGGCGGGAGACGTACGAGCAGTACTTC. This translates into CASRRETYEQYF.

The CDR3 coding sequence is TGCGCCAGCAGCTTAGCGGGAGCGTCCCAAGATACGCAGTATTTT. This encodes CASSLAGASQDTQYF. This chain links TRBV4-3 with TRBJ2-3; TRBD2 aligns across 9 bases. Germline lookup yields CDR1 LGHNA and CDR2 YSLEER. The CDR3 is 15 amino acids. The J segment lost 5 bases and the V segment lost 5 bases, leaving 8 bases of the junction unmatched.

The chain employs TRBV28 and TRBJ2-6; tentatively, D is TRBD1 (6 bases). The CDR3 has 15 amino acids. CDR1 and CDR2 (germline): MDHEN, SYDVKM. Between the trimmed V and J ends, which lost 6 bases and 2 bases, there was a span of 11 bases. The CDR3 DNA is TGTGCCAGCAGATATGGGGGCACTGGGGCCAACGTCCTGACTTTC. It is translated as CASRYGGTGANVLTF.

The chain carries TRBV27 and TRBJ2-7, with D perhaps TRBD1 (5 bases). This CDR3 comprises 13 residues. Germline CDR1 reads MNHEY; CDR2 reads SMNVEV (reference sequence). V shed 3 bases and J shed 5 bases, with 11 bases lying between them. The chain's CDR3 is CASSLGQRHEQYF. The CDR3, as DNA: TGTGCCAGCAGTTTGGGGCAGAGACACGAGCAGTACTTC.

The chain combines TRBV19 with TRBJ1-1; perhaps TRBD1 as D (5 bases). Germline V gives CDR1 LNHDA, CDR2 SQIVND (reference sequence). The CDR3 totals 12 residues. V was trimmed by 4 bases and J by 7 bases, leaving 10 bases between them. For the CDR3, the DNA is TGTGCCAGTAGTAAGGGGCGCTATGAAGCTTTCTTT. This gives the protein CASSKGRYEAFF.

This chain connects TRBV11-2 to TRBJ2-5; a possible D gene is TRBD1 (5 bases). Per the germline V gene, CDR1 is SGHAT and CDR2 is FQNNGV. V was clipped by 5 bases and J by 2 bases, with 15 bases between them. This CDR3 has 15 residues. In DNA, the CDR3 is TGTGCCAGCAGCGAACTATTTGGGGCACAAGAGACCCAGTACTTC. It yields the protein CASSELFGAQETQYF.

J is TRBJ1-4 and V is TRBV25-1, with D hard to call. This CDR3 is 13 amino acids long. Germline V gives CDR1 MGHDK, CDR2 SYGVNS. V lost 0 bases and J 11 bases, leaving 10 bases between the germline ends. The CDR3 region has the DNA TGTGCCAGCAGTGAATATGACGGGGAGAAACTGTTTTTT. Encoded protein: CASSEYDGEKLFF.

The chain uses TRBV28 and TRBJ2-2, with 11 bases lining up with TRBD2. Looked up from germline, CDR1 is MDHEN and CDR2 is SYDVKM. This CDR3 comprises 18 residues. Trimming at V came to 2 bases and at J to 4 bases, leaving 9 bases not matched to a gene. The CDR3 nucleotides are TGTGCCAGCAGTTTAGGGATGACTAGCGGGAAGAGCACCGGGGAGCTGTTTTTT. This translates into CASSLGMTSGKSTGELFF.